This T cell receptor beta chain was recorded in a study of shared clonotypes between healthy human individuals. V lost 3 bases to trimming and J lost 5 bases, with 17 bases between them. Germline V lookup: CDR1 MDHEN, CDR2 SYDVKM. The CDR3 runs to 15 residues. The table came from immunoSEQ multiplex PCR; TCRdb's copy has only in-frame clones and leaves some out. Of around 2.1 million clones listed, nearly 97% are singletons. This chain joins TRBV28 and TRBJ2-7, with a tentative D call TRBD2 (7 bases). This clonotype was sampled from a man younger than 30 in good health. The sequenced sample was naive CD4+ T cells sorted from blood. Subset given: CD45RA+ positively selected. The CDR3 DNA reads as TGTGCCAGCAGTTTTCCGGTGGGGGGGCCCCACGAGCAGTACTTC. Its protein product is CASSFPVGGPHEQYF.